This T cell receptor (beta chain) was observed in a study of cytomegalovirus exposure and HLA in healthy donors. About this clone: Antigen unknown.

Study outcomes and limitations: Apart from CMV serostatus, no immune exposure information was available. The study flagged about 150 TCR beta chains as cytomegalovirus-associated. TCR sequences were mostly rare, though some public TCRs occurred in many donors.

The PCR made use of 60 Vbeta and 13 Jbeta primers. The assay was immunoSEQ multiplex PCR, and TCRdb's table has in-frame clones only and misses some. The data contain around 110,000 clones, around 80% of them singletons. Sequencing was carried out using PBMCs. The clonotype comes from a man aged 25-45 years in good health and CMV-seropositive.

The CDR3 spells CASSPRGSSYEQYF. CDR3 DNA sequence: TGTGCCAGCAGCCCCAGGGGTAGCTCCTACGAGCAGTACTTC. J is TRBJ2-7 and V is TRBV9; D is possibly TRBD1 (6 bases). Looked up from germline, CDR1 is SGDLS and CDR2 is YYNGEE. The CDR3 is made up of 14 amino acids. The germline V and J ends were trimmed by 4 bases and 0 bases, with 11 bases remaining between them.